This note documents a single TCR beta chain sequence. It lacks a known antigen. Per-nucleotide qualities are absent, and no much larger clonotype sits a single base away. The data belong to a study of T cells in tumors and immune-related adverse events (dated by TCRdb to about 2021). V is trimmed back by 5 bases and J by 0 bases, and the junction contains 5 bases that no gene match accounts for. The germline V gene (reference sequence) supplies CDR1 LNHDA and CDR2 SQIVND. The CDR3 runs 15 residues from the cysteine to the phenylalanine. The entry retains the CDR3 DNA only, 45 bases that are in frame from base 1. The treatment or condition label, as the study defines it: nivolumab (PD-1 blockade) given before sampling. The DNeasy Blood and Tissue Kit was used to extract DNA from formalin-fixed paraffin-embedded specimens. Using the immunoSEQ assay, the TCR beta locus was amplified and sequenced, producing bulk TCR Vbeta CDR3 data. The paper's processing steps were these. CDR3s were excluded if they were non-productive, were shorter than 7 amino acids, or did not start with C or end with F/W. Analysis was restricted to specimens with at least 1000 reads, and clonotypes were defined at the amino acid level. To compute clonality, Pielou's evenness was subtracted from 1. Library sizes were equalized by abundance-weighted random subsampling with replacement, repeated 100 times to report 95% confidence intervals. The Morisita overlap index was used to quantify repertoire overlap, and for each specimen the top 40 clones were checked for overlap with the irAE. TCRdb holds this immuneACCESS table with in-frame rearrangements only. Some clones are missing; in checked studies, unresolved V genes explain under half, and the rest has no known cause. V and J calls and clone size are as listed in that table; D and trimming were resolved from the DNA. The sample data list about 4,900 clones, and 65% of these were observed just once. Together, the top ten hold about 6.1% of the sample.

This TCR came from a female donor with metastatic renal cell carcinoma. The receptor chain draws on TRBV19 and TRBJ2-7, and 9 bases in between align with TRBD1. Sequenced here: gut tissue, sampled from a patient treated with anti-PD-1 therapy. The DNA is TGTGCCAGTAGTCGACAGGGGGATTCCTCCTACGAGCAGTACTTC. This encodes CASSRQGDSSYEQYF.